Presented here are 27 T cell receptor beta chains from one specimen sequenced in a study of blood T cell repertoires in COVID-19. Profiled with immunoSEQ multiplex PCR; TCRdb holds only in-frame clones, not every one. This table holds 150,000 to 200,000 clones, about four fifths found once. Sequences were obtained from peripheral blood. All receptors derive from a human donor with acute or convalescent COVID-19. The donor label of this sample is uncertain.

The table lists this clone with a count of one. V is TRBV19 and J is TRBJ2-2; 9 bases are shared with TRBD2. Germline CDR1 LNHDA, CDR2 SQIVND (reference sequence). Trimming at V came to 7 bases and at J to 4 bases, leaving 4 bases not matched to a gene. The CDR3 runs to 14 residues. In nucleotides, the CDR3 is TGTGCCAGTACGGCGGGAGGGGGCACCGGGGAGCTGTTTTTT. This translates into CASTAGGGTGELFF.

The chain couples TRBV5-1 to TRBJ2-7, with 13 bases matching TRBD2. This CDR3 has 15 residues. Germline lookup yields CDR1 SGHRS and CDR2 YFSETQ. V shed 3 bases and J 4 bases; nucleotides not matched to a gene: 4. CDR3 bases: TGCGCCAGCAGCTCGCCGGGACTAGCGGGATACGAGCAGTACTTC. It yields the protein CASSSPGLAGYEQYF.

CDR3 bases: TGTGCCAGCAGCTTGTTTGGCGGGACAGATGTAGATACGCAGTATTTT. The encoded protein is CASSLFGGTDVDTQYF. This chain connects TRBV5-4 to TRBJ2-3, with D possibly matching TRBD1 (7 bases). Trimming removed 1 base from V and 5 bases from J, with 17 bases in between. Germline V gene data show CDR1 as SGHNT and CDR2 as YYREEE (reference sequence). The CDR3 sequence is 16 residues long.

This chain connects TRBV5-1 to TRBJ2-1, with TRBD2 identical over 12 bases. V shed 2 bases, J shed 2 bases, and the junction held 2 bases outside the gene matches. The germline gives CDR1 SGHRS, CDR2 YFSETQ. The CDR3 runs to 16 residues. The CDR3 coding sequence is TGCGCCAGCAGCTTAGGGACTAGCGGGCCCTACAATGAGCAGTTCTTC. Translation: CASSLGTSGPYNEQFF.

The chain recombines TRBV7-9 with TRBJ1-2; the D is unclear. The ends were cut back, 5 bases at V and 9 bases at J, with 10 bases in the middle. CDR1 is SEHNR and CDR2 is FQNEAQ in the germline V gene (reference sequence). CDR3 size: 11 residues. The CDR3 is CASSPTESYTF. Written as DNA, the CDR3 is TGTGCCAGCAGCCCCACGGAGAGCTACACCTTC.

The chain links TRBV6-5 to TRBJ1-1; 10 bases line up with TRBD1. The CDR3 covers 12 residues. The germline gives CDR1 MNHEY, CDR2 SVGAGI. V dropped 6 bases and J dropped 11; count of bases not matched to a gene: 6. The CDR3 protein is CASRPDRGQAFF. CDR3 nucleotides: TGTGCCAGCAGACCCGACAGGGGGCAGGCTTTCTTT.

This clone was detected only a few times. The CDR3: CASSLGRYSGYTF. For the CDR3, the DNA is TGTGCCAGCAGTTTGGGCCGATACTCTGGCTACACCTTC. This chain uses TRBV27 with TRBJ1-2; D unclear. This CDR3 contains 13 residues. Germline V gene sequence: CDR1 MNHEY, CDR2 SMNVEV (reference sequence). Trimming took off 3 bases at V and 7 bases at J, with 12 bases between the two ends.

This rearrangement joins TRBV10-1 to TRBJ2-1; 8 bases match TRBD2. Losses at the gene ends were 2 bases for V and 8 bases for J; bases not matched to a gene: 14. Germline values: CDR1 WNHNN, CDR2 SYGVQD (reference sequence). CDR3 length: 17 amino acids. The CDR3 is CASSETPPRGGSDEQFF. The CDR3 nucleotides are TGCGCCAGCAGTGAGACCCCCCCCCGGGGGGGCAGCGATGAGCAGTTCTTC.

The table lists this clone with a few counts. The genes are TRBV10-1 and TRBJ2-7; 10 bases line up with TRBD1. Losses at the gene ends were 6 bases for V and 4 bases for J; bases not matched to a gene: 6. From germline, CDR1 is WNHNN and CDR2 SYGVQD (reference sequence). The CDR3 is made up of 14 amino acids. This CDR3 reads CASSAPGQGYEQYF. The CDR3 DNA reads as TGCGCCAGCAGCGCCCCGGGACAGGGGTACGAGCAGTACTTC.

The chain has TRBV7-9 and TRBJ2-5; maybe TRBD1 (5 bases). Germline V gene data show CDR1 as SEHNR and CDR2 as FQNEAQ (reference sequence). Between the trimmed V and J ends, which lost 1 base and 5 bases, there was a span of 14 bases. The CDR3 loop spans 15 amino acids. As DNA, the CDR3 is TGTGCCAGCAGCTTAGGGACACCCTCCACCGAGACCCAGTACTTC. Translated, it gives CASSLGTPSTETQYF.

The CDR3 region has the DNA TGTGCCAGCTCATCAGACACTAGGGTCGAGACCCAGTACTTC. Its protein product is CASSSDTRVETQYF. The V gene is TRBV18, the J gene TRBJ2-5; TRBD2 might be the D (5 bases). The CDR3 consists of 14 residues. Trimming took off 5 bases at V and 5 bases at J, with 15 bases between the two ends. Germline V CDR1 and CDR2: KGHSH, LQKENI.

The rearrangement uses TRBV2 and TRBJ1-2; tentatively, D is TRBD1 (5 bases). Trimming stripped 3 bases from V and 5 bases from J, with 19 bases between. This CDR3 has 16 residues. CDR1 is SNHLY, CDR2 FYNNEI, per germline. CDR3 DNA sequence: TGTGCCAGCAGTGAGATAGGGGCCCTAGATTTTTATGGCTACACCTTC. It encodes CASSEIGALDFYGYTF.

The rearrangement joins TRBV18 to TRBJ2-6; TRBD1 agrees at 7 bases. From germline, CDR1 is KGHSH and CDR2 LQKENI. The trim removed 2 bases at V and 1 base at J, leaving 8 bases unmatched. CDR3 length equals 18 residues. The CDR3 DNA reads TGTGCCAGCTCACCATACAAAGCGACAGGGTCTGGGGCCAACGTCCTGACTTTC. This codes for CASSPYKATGSGANVLTF.

The chain has TRBV5-6 and TRBJ2-3; 10 bases line up with TRBD2. J gave up 6 bases and V 2 bases, and 3 bases lay outside the gene matches. Germline loops: CDR1 SGHDT, CDR2 YYEEEE. The CDR3 sequence is 14 residues long. The CDR3 DNA reads as TGTGCCAGCAGCTTTAGCGGGGGGTGGGATACGCAGTATTTT. This sequence encodes CASSFSGGWDTQYF.

The chain carries TRBV21-1 and TRBJ2-1; the table's TRBD2 call for D was not verified on the DNA. TRBV21-1 is reported as a pseudogene. This CDR3 contains 17 residues. The CDR3 DNA reads as TGTGCCAGCAGCAAAGCCAGAGCGGGAGTGATCGCGAATGAGCAGTTCTTC. It codes for CASSKARAGVIANEQFF.

This clone came up a few times. V usage is TRBV7-2 and J usage is TRBJ2-3; 7 bases are a match to TRBD1. The CDR3 totals 17 residues. Germline-derived CDR1 and CDR2 are SGHTA and FQGNSA. Trimming at V came to 2 bases and at J to 0 bases, leaving 8 bases not matched to a gene. CDR3 sequence (DNA): TGTGCCAGCAGCTTATATGAGGGGGCCGGCAGCACAGATACGCAGTATTTT. It is translated as CASSLYEGAGSTDTQYF.

In this sample, this clone turned up once. This CDR3 reads CASSIALVGSYEQYF. The CDR3 DNA reads TGTGCCAGTAGTATAGCCCTCGTCGGGTCCTACGAGCAGTACTTC. The rearrangement uses TRBV19 and TRBJ2-7; the D is unclear. Trimming stripped 1 base from V and 1 base from J, with 11 bases between. The CDR3 is made up of 15 amino acids. Germline assignment: CDR1 LNHDA and CDR2 SQIVND (reference sequence).

The chain joins TRBV4-1 to TRBJ2-1, with D hard to call. Trimming stripped 4 bases from V and 8 bases from J, with 9 bases between. Germline V gives CDR1 MGHRA, CDR2 YSYEKL. The length of the CDR3 is 12 residues. Written as DNA, the CDR3 is TGCGCCAGCAGCCCCCATCAGGATGAGCAGTTCTTC. This gives the protein CASSPHQDEQFF.

The rearrangement links TRBV27 to TRBJ2-1, with TRBD2 as a possible D gene (5 bases). V dropped 2 bases and J dropped 2 bases, with 7 bases sitting between them. The germline V gene has CDR1 MNHEY and CDR2 SMNVEV (reference sequence). This CDR3 has 14 amino acids. The CDR3 region is CASSLEGAYNEQFF. CDR3 in DNA: TGTGCCAGCAGTTTAGAGGGTGCCTACAATGAGCAGTTCTTC.

This chain links TRBV29-1 with TRBJ2-7, with D maybe TRBD2 (6 bases). Trimming removed 4 bases from V and 0 bases from J, with 19 bases in between. Germline V gene lookup returns CDR1 SQVTM and CDR2 ANQGSEA. The CDR3 has 16 amino acids. The CDR3 spells CSVVGERDGSSYEQYF. The DNA of the CDR3 is TGCAGCGTTGTAGGGGAAAGGGACGGGAGCTCCTACGAGCAGTACTTC.

This clone was detected a few times. This chain uses TRBV5-1 with TRBJ1-1; 9 bases match TRBD1. The CDR3 sequence is 16 residues long. The germline CDR1 and CDR2 sequences are SGHRS and YFSETQ. After removal of 1 base from V and 3 bases from J, the junction contained 7 bases not matched to a gene. The chain's CDR3 is CASSLTLGQGDTEAFF. The DNA of the CDR3 is TGCGCCAGCAGCTTGACTTTGGGACAGGGTGACACTGAAGCTTTCTTT.

J is TRBJ1-2 and V is TRBV19, with 8 bases lining up with TRBD1. Trimming took 6 bases from V and 4 from J; bases not matched to a gene: 7. Per germline, CDR1 LNHDA and CDR2 SQIVND (reference sequence). The CDR3 runs 14 residues. The CDR3 sequence is CASRLTGAAYGYTF. The CDR3 DNA reads as TGTGCCAGTAGGTTGACAGGGGCGGCCTATGGCTACACCTTC. Based on the CDR3 plus reference TRBV19 and TRBJ1-2, the full variable domain is DGGITQSPKYLFRKEGQNVTLSCEQNLNHDAMYWYRQDPGQGLRLIYYSQIVNDFQKGDIAEGYSVSREKKESFPLTVTSAQKNPTAFYLCASRLTGAAYGYTFGSGTRLTVV.

V usage is TRBV5-1 and J usage is TRBJ2-5; 13 positions agree with TRBD2. Unmatched junction bases numbered 5, after V lost 3 bases and J lost 3 bases. This CDR3 spans 16 amino acids. From germline, CDR1 is SGHRS and CDR2 YFSETQ. The CDR3 sequence: CASSSQLAGGKETQYF. The CDR3 region has the DNA TGCGCCAGCAGCTCCCAACTAGCGGGAGGGAAAGAGACCCAGTACTTC.

This CDR3 reads CASSTVGDTQYF. DNA of the CDR3: TGTGCCAGCAGCACCGTCGGGGATACGCAGTATTTT. J is TRBJ2-3 and V is TRBV6-6; D remains ambiguous. The V and J ends lost 6 bases and 6 bases respectively, with 10 bases between them. CDR1 is MNHNY, CDR2 SVGAGI, per germline (reference sequence). The CDR3 covers 12 residues.

The rearrangement joins TRBV28 to TRBJ1-2, with TRBD1 matching over 9 bases. CDR3 length: 16 residues. V was clipped by 3 bases and J by 5 bases; unmatched bases: 10. Germline V lookup: CDR1 MDHEN, CDR2 SYDVKM. The CDR3 sequence: CASSFPTGGSGYGYTF. CDR3 nucleotides: TGTGCCAGCAGTTTTCCGACAGGGGGGTCGGGGTATGGCTACACCTTC.

The J gene is TRBJ2-1, the V gene TRBV19; 8 nucleotides line up with TRBD1. The CDR3 has 16 residues. Germline CDR1 is LNHDA and CDR2 is SQIVND (reference sequence). Germline trimming cut 5 bases from V and 7 bases from J; bases unmatched to any gene: 13. The CDR3 DNA follows: TGTGCCAGTAGTGCCAGGGGGCGAGGACTCCGGAATGAGCAGTTCTTC. Protein: CASSARGRGLRNEQFF.

This rearrangement joins TRBV21-1 to TRBJ1-5; the D call in the table, TRBD1, was not verified against the DNA. TRBV21-1 represents a pseudogene. This CDR3 has 14 amino acids. The CDR3 nucleotides are TGTGCCAGAAACAGACAGGGCGTCCATCAGCCCCAGCATTTT. Translating gives CARNRQGVHQPQHF.